This T cell receptor (beta chain) is drawn from a study of glioma-infiltrating T cells after dendritic cell vaccination. Study-level information: The vaccine used monocyte-derived dendritic cells pulsed overnight with autologous tumor lysate.

This CDR3 comprises 15 residues. Germline loops: CDR1 LNHDA, CDR2 SQIVND (reference sequence). V dropped 5 bases and J dropped 3; count of bases not matched to a gene: 6. This clone was seen only a few times. The protocol was immunoSEQ multiplex PCR, while the TCRdb copy is restricted to in-frame clones and leaves out a portion. The sample lists approximately 82,000 clones, roughly 90% seen once, with approximately 2.9% in the top ten. This material consisted of blood, taken before dendritic cell vaccination. The sequence was collected from a human donor with glioblastoma. The chain employs TRBV19 and TRBJ2-1; 8 positions match TRBD2. CDR3 sequence: CASSVGLAGYNEQFF. The CDR3 nucleotides are TGTGCCAGTAGTGTCGGTCTAGCGGGCTACAATGAGCAGTTCTTC.